These T cell receptor beta chains were read from a single sample in a study of monozygotic twins with cystic fibrosis. Libraries were prepared by immunoSEQ multiplex PCR; TCRdb keeps only in-frame clonotypes and omits some of them. The sample lists 34,000 or so clones, 80% to 95% occurring once. Sequencing was performed on blood. These receptors were obtained from a girl aged 2 to 10 with cystic fibrosis. The CDR3 runs from the conserved cysteine through the conserved F or W. D genes are given only for firm matches. Part of the rows lack a size; the others show once, few, many or a class for expanded clones.

CDR3: CASSLGGEVDTQYF
DNA: TGCGCCAGCAGCTTAGGCGGAGAGGTAGATACGCAGTATTTT
D: .
V: TRBV5-1
J: TRBJ2-3
size: .

CDR3: CASSLLRDFYNEQFF
DNA: TGCGCCAGCAGCCTCCTCCGGGACTTTTACAATGAGCAGTTCTTC
D: .
V: TRBV4-3
J: TRBJ2-1
size: .

CDR3: CASHSWDSRDTNQPQHF
DNA: TGTGCCAGCCATAGTTGGGATTCAAGGGACACCAATCAGCCCCAGCATTTT
D: .
V: TRBV28
J: TRBJ1-5
size: .

CDR3: CATSREENHAYGYTF
DNA: TGTGCCACCAGCAGAGAGGAGAATCACGCCTATGGCTACACCTTC
D: .
V: TRBV15
J: TRBJ1-2
size: .

CDR3: CASRLQGNTGELFF
DNA: TGTGCCAGCAGATTACAGGGGAACACCGGGGAGCTGTTTTTT
D: .
V: TRBV28
J: TRBJ2-2
size: .

CDR3: CASSSGRTGNTIYF
DNA: TGTGCCAGCAGCTCGGGACGGACTGGAAACACCATATATTTT
D: .
V: TRBV5-6
J: TRBJ1-3
size: once

CDR3: CASSSPWTGAYEQYF
DNA: TGTGCCAGCAGCTCCCCATGGACAGGGGCCTACGAGCAGTACTTC
D: TRBD1
V: TRBV7-2
J: TRBJ2-7
size: .

CDR3: CSVLPGRKKRTEAFF
DNA: TGCAGCGTCCTACCCGGGAGGAAAAAGAGGACTGAAGCTTTCTTT
D: .
V: TRBV29-1
J: TRBJ1-1
size: .

CDR3: CASSYGTGAEAFF
DNA: TGTGCCAGCAGTTACGGGACAGGGGCTGAAGCTTTCTTT
D: TRBD1
V: TRBV6-5
J: TRBJ1-1
size: .

CDR3: CATQREGNTGELFF
DNA: TGTGCCACCCAGCGGGAGGGGAACACCGGGGAGCTGTTTTTT
D: TRBD2
V: TRBV6-6
J: TRBJ2-2
size: .

CDR3: CASSLVGANEQYF
DNA: TGTGCCAGCAGCTTGGTAGGGGCAAACGAGCAGTACTTC
D: .
V: TRBV5-4
J: TRBJ2-7
size: .

CDR3: CASSLYGGFNQPQHF
DNA: TGTGCCAGCAGCTTGTATGGGGGCTTCAATCAGCCCCAGCATTTT
D: .
V: TRBV5-8
J: TRBJ1-5
size: .

CDR3: CASSIDSSGANVLTF
DNA: TGTGCCAGCAGCATCGACAGCTCTGGGGCCAACGTCCTGACTTTC
D: .
V: TRBV7-3
J: TRBJ2-6
size: .

CDR3: CASSRSPINQPQHF
DNA: TGTGCCAGCAGCCGTTCGCCTATCAATCAGCCCCAGCATTTT
D: .
V: TRBV5-4
J: TRBJ1-5
size: .

CDR3: CASQNTGELFF
DNA: TGTGCCAGCCAGAACACCGGGGAGCTGTTTTTT
D: .
V: TRBV6-5
J: TRBJ2-2
size: few

CDR3: CASNSQGANNQPQHF
DNA: TGTGCCAGTAATTCACAGGGGGCTAACAATCAGCCCCAGCATTTT
D: TRBD1
V: TRBV19
J: TRBJ1-5
size: .

CDR3: CASSLGGEVVDTQYF
DNA: TGTGCCAGCAGCTTAGGCGGGGAAGTTGTGGATACGCAGTATTTT
D: .
V: TRBV7-9
J: TRBJ2-3
size: .

CDR3: CSVEPGRGIHEQYF
DNA: TGCAGCGTTGAACCCGGCAGGGGGATCCACGAGCAGTACTTC
D: TRBD1
V: TRBV29-1
J: TRBJ2-7
size: .

CDR3: CASSLGQTSTDTQYF
DNA: TGCGCCAGCAGCTTGGGACAGACTAGCACAGATACGCAGTATTTT
D: .
V: TRBV5-1
J: TRBJ2-3
size: once

CDR3: CASSEGGSNQPQHF
DNA: TGTGCCAGCAGTGAAGGTGGAAGCAATCAGCCCCAGCATTTT
D: .
V: TRBV6-4
J: TRBJ1-5
size: .

CDR3: CAAGQGSSYNSPLHF
DNA: TGTGCCGCGGGACAGGGAAGCTCCTATAATTCACCCCTCCACTTT
D: TRBD1
V: TRBV27
J: TRBJ1-6
size: .

CDR3: CATSPGATNEKLFF
DNA: TGTGCCACCAGCCCTGGTGCAACTAATGAAAAACTGTTTTTT
D: .
V: TRBV15
J: TRBJ1-4
size: .

CDR3: CASSPRDSRYEQYF
DNA: TGTGCCAGCAGCCCCAGGGACAGTCGCTACGAGCAGTACTTC
D: TRBD1
V: TRBV11-2
J: TRBJ2-7
size: .

CDR3: CASSPSGGIHEQYF
DNA: TGTGCCAGCAGTCCTAGCGGGGGAATTCACGAGCAGTACTTC
D: TRBD2
V: TRBV14
J: TRBJ2-7
size: once

CDR3: CASSSKITSGPIPYEQYF
DNA: TGTGCCAGCAGCTCAAAAATTACTAGCGGCCCTATCCCCTACGAGCAGTACTTC
D: TRBD2
V: TRBV11-1
J: TRBJ2-7
size: .

CDR3: CASSVESGGPDEQFF
DNA: TGTGCCAGCAGCGTAGAGTCGGGAGGGCCAGATGAGCAGTTCTTC
D: TRBD2
V: TRBV9
J: TRBJ2-1
size: .

CDR3: CASSQRVGSNQPQHF
DNA: TGTGCCAGCAGCCAGCGTGTAGGGAGCAATCAGCCCCAGCATTTT
D: .
V: TRBV7-2
J: TRBJ1-5
size: once

CDR3: CASSSYNNEQFF
DNA: TGTGCCAGCAGTTCATATAACAATGAGCAGTTCTTC
D: .
V: TRBV27
J: TRBJ2-1
size: .

CDR3: CASGSEGRVYGYTF
DNA: TGTGCCAGCGGGAGCGAGGGGCGCGTCTATGGCTACACCTTC
D: .
V: TRBV6-1
J: TRBJ1-2
size: .

CDR3: CARSHTGTGGQNNYGYTF
DNA: TGTGCCAGAAGTCATACCGGGACAGGGGGCCAAAATAACTATGGCTACACCTTC
D: TRBD1
V: TRBV5-3
J: TRBJ1-2
size: .

CDR3: CASSEGTGGLKEKLFF
DNA: TGTGCCAGCAGTGAGGGGACAGGGGGCTTGAAGGAAAAACTGTTTTTT
D: TRBD1
V: TRBV2
J: TRBJ1-4
size: .

CDR3: CSAEGAETQYF
DNA: TGCAGTGCGGAGGGGGCGGAGACCCAGTACTTC
D: .
V: TRBV20-1
J: TRBJ2-5
size: .

CDR3: CATSLARNEKLFF
DNA: TGTGCCACCAGCCTTGCCCGCAATGAAAAACTGTTTTTT
D: .
V: TRBV15
J: TRBJ1-4
size: .

CDR3: CASSLASGVPSTDTQYF
DNA: TGTGCCAGCAGCTTGGCGTCAGGGGTACCGAGCACAGATACGCAGTATTTT
D: .
V: TRBV5-6
J: TRBJ2-3
size: .

CDR3: CASSWVTGVSYNEQFF
DNA: TGCGCCAGCAGCTGGGTGACAGGGGTCTCCTACAATGAGCAGTTCTTC
D: TRBD1
V: TRBV5-1
J: TRBJ2-1
size: .

CDR3: CASSPTAGESTGELFF
DNA: TGTGCCAGCAGTCCGACAGCGGGAGAGTCCACCGGGGAGCTGTTTTTT
D: TRBD2
V: TRBV6-4
J: TRBJ2-2
size: once

CDR3: CASSYTQGGYTF
DNA: TGTGCCAGCAGTTACACCCAAGGTGGCTACACCTTC
D: .
V: TRBV6-6
J: TRBJ1-2
size: .

CDR3: CASSLARDGYTF
DNA: TGTGCCAGCAGCTTAGCCAGGGATGGCTACACCTTC
D: .
V: TRBV7-9
J: TRBJ1-2
size: .

CDR3: CASSVGGNQPQHF
DNA: TGTGCCAGCAGTGTGGGCGGCAATCAGCCCCAGCATTTT
D: .
V: TRBV2
J: TRBJ1-5
size: .

CDR3: CASSSPWTGSPSGANVLTF
DNA: TGCGCCAGCAGCTCCCCTTGGACAGGGAGCCCCTCTGGGGCCAACGTCCTGACTTTC
D: TRBD1
V: TRBV5-1
J: TRBJ2-6
size: .

CDR3: CATSVDSGRATDTQYF
DNA: TGTGCCACCAGCGTAGATAGCGGGAGGGCCACAGATACGCAGTATTTT
D: TRBD2
V: TRBV15
J: TRBJ2-3
size: .

CDR3: CASSSGTPTDTQYF
DNA: TGTGCCAGCAGTTCCGGGACACCCACAGATACGCAGTATTTT
D: .
V: TRBV28
J: TRBJ2-3
size: once

CDR3: CASSISSSYNSPLHF
DNA: TGTGCCAGTAGTATTTCTAGCTCCTATAATTCACCCCTCCACTTT
D: .
V: TRBV19
J: TRBJ1-6
size: .

CDR3: CASSFGQLYEQYF
DNA: TGTGCCAGCAGCTTTGGACAGCTTTACGAGCAGTACTTC
D: .
V: TRBV5-6
J: TRBJ2-7
size: once

CDR3: CASTLPGTSVVVGTQYF
DNA: TGTGCCAGCACCTTGCCCGGGACTAGCGTTGTGGTGGGGACCCAGTACTTC
D: TRBD2
V: TRBV7-8
J: TRBJ2-5
size: .

CDR3: CASSQVSKGNTEAFF
DNA: TGCGCCAGCAGCCAAGTCTCGAAAGGAAACACTGAAGCTTTCTTT
D: .
V: TRBV4-1
J: TRBJ1-1
size: .

CDR3: CAISERLAGASYNEQFF
DNA: TGTGCCATCAGTGAGAGACTAGCGGGCGCCTCCTACAATGAGCAGTTCTTC
D: TRBD2
V: TRBV10-3
J: TRBJ2-1
size: .

CDR3: CASSVRPGPQPQHF
DNA: TGTGCCAGCAGTGTCCGGCCGGGGCCTCAGCCCCAGCATTTT
D: .
V: TRBV6-4
J: TRBJ1-5
size: .

CDR3: CASSQGLNQPQHF
DNA: TGCGCCAGCAGCCAAGGACTAAATCAGCCCCAGCATTTT
D: .
V: TRBV4-1
J: TRBJ1-5
size: .

CDR3: CASSLFIDEQYF
DNA: TGTGCCAGCAGCTTGTTCATCGACGAGCAGTACTTC
D: .
V: TRBV7-2
J: TRBJ2-7
size: few

CDR3: CASSFGAGSMDEQYF
DNA: TGTGCCAGCAGCTTTGGAGCAGGGTCGATGGACGAGCAGTACTTC
D: .
V: TRBV11-2
J: TRBJ2-7
size: .

CDR3: CASSQEPPTGELFF
DNA: TGCGCCAGCAGCCAAGAACCTCCAACCGGGGAGCTGTTTTTT
D: .
V: TRBV4-3
J: TRBJ2-2
size: .

CDR3: CATSRDRFQGAGTDTQYF
DNA: TGTGCCACCAGCAGAGATCGGTTTCAGGGGGCGGGCACAGATACGCAGTATTTT
D: TRBD1
V: TRBV15
J: TRBJ2-3
size: .

CDR3: CASSFEILEGYTF
DNA: TGTGCCAGCAGCTTCGAGATCCTGGAAGGCTACACCTTC
D: .
V: TRBV5-4
J: TRBJ1-2
size: .